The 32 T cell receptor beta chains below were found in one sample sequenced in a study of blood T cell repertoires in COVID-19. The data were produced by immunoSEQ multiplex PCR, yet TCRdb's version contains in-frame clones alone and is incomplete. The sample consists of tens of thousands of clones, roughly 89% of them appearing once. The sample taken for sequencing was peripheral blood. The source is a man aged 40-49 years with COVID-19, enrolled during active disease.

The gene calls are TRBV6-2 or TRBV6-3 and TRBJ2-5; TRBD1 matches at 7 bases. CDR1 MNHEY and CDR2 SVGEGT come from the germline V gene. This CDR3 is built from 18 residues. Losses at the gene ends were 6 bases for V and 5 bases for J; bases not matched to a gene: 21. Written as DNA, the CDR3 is TGTGCCAGCAGCAAACCAAGGGACAGTTCCCCTAAGAGGGAGACCCAGTACTTC. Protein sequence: CASSKPRDSSPKRETQYF.

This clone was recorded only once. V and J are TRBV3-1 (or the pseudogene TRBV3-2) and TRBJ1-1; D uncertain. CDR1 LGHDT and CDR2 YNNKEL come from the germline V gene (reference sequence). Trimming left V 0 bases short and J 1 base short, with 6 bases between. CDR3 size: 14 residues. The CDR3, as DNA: TGTGCCAGCAGCCAAGATCCAGGGAACACTGAAGCTTTCTTT. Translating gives CASSQDPGNTEAFF.

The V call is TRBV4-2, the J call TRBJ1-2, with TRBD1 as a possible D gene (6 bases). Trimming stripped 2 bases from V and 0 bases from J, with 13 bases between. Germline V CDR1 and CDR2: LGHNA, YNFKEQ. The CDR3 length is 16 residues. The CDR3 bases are TGTGCCAGCAGCCAATATGTGGACAGTACTAACTATGGCTACACCTTC. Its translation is CASSQYVDSTNYGYTF.

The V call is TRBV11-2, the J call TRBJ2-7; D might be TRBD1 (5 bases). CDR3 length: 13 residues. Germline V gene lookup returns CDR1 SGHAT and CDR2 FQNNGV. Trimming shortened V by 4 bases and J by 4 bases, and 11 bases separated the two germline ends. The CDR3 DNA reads TGTGCCAGCAGCTCATCCGACAGATACGAGCAGTACTTC. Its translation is CASSSSDRYEQYF.

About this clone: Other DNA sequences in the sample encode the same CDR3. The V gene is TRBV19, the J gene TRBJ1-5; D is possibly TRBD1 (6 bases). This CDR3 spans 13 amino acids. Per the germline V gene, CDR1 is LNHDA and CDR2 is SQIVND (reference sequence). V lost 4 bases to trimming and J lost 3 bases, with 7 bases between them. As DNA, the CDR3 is TGTGCCAGTAGTAGGGACACCAATCAGCCCCAGCATTTT. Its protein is CASSRDTNQPQHF.

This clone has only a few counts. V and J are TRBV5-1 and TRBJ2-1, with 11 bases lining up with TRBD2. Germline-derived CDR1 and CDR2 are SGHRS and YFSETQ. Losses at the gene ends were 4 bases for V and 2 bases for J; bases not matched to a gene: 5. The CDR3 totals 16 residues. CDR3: CASSATSGGTYNEQFF. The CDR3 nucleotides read TGCGCCAGCAGCGCCACTAGCGGGGGTACCTACAATGAGCAGTTCTTC.

CDR3 DNA: TGTGCCAGCAGCGGACAGGGGGTAACCGTAGAGCAGTACTTC. It encodes CASSGQGVTVEQYF. The chain has TRBV2 and TRBJ2-7, with 10 bases identical to TRBD1. Germline-derived CDR1 and CDR2 are SNHLY and FYNNEI. V shed 6 bases and J 7 bases; nucleotides not matched to a gene: 9. The CDR3 has 14 amino acids.

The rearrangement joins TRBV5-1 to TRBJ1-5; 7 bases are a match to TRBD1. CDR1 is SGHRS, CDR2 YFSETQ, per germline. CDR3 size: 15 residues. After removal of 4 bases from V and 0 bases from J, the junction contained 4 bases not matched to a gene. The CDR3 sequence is CASSPQGHSNQPQHF. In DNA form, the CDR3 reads TGCGCCAGCAGCCCACAGGGGCATAGCAATCAGCCCCAGCATTTT.

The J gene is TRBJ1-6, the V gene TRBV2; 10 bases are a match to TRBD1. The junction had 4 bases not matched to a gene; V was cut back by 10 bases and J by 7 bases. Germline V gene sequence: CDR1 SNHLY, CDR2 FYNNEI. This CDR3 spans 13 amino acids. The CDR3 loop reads CANRDRGNSPLHF. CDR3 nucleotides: TGTGCCAACCGGGACAGGGGCAATTCACCCCTCCACTTT.

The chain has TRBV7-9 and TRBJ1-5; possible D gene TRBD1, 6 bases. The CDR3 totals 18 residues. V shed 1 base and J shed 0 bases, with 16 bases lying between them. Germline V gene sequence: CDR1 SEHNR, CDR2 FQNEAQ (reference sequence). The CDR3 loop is CASSLGGGPFYSNQPQHF. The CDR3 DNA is TGTGCCAGCAGCTTAGGGGGGGGCCCATTTTATAGCAATCAGCCCCAGCATTTT.

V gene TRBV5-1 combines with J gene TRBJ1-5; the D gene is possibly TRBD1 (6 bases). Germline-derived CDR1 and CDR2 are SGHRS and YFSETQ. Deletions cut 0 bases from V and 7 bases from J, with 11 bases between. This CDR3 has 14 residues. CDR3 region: CASSLGLRGQPQHF. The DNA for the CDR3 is TGCGCCAGCAGCTTGGGTTTGAGGGGGCAGCCCCAGCATTTT. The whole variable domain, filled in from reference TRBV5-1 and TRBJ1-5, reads KAGVTQTPRYLIKTRGQQVTLSCSPISGHRSVSWYQQTPGQGLQFLFEYFSETQRNKGNFPGRFSGRQFSNSRSEMNVSTLELGDSALYLCASSLGLRGQPQHFGDGTRLSIL.

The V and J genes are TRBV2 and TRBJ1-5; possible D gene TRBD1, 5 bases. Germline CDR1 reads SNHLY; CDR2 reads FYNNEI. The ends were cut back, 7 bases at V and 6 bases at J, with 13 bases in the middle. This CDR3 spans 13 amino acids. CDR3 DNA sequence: TGTGCCAGCACCCAAGGGGTATCTCAGCCCCAGCATTTT. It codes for CASTQGVSQPQHF.

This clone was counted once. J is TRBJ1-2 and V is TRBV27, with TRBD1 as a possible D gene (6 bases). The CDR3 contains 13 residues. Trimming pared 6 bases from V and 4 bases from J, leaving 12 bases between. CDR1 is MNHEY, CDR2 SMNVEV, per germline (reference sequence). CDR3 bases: TGTGCCAGCAGATACAGGGAGGGCTATGGCTACACCTTC. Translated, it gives CASRYREGYGYTF.

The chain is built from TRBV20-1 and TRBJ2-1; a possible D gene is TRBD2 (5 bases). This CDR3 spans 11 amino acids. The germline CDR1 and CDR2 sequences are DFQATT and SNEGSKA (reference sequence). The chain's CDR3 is CSPGWGNEQFF. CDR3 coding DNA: TGCAGCCCGGGATGGGGCAATGAGCAGTTCTTC.

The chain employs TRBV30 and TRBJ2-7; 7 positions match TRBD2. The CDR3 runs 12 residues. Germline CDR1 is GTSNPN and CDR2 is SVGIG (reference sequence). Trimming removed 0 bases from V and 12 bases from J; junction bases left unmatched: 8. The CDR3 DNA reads TGTGCCTGGAGTGTCGGGGGGACCCTTAGGTACTTC. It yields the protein CAWSVGGTLRYF.

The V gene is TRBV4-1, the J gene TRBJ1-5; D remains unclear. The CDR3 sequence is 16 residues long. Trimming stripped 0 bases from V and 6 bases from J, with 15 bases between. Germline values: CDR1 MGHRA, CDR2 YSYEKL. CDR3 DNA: TGCGCCAGCAGCCAAGAGTGGGCCTCCGAACGTCAGCCCCAGCATTTT. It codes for CASSQEWASERQPQHF.

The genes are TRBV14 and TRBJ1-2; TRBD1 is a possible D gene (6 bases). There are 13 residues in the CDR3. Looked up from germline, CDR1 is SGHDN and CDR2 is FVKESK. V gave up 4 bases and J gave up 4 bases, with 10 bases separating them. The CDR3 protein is CASSRGLLYGYTF. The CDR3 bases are TGTGCCAGCAGCCGGGGGCTCCTCTATGGCTACACCTTC.

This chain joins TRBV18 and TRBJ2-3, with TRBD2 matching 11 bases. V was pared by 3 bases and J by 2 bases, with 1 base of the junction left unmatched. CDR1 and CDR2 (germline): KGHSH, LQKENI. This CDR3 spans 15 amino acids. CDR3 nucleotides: TGTGCCAGCTCACCGGGACTAGCGGTCACAGATACGCAGTATTTT. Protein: CASSPGLAVTDTQYF.

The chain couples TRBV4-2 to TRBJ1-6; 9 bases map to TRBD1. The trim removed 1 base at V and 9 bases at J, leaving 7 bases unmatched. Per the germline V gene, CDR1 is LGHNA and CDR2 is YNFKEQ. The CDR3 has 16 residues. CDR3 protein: CASSQGPGQGSSPLHF. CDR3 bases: TGTGCCAGCAGCCAAGGCCCGGGACAGGGTTCTTCACCCCTCCACTTT.

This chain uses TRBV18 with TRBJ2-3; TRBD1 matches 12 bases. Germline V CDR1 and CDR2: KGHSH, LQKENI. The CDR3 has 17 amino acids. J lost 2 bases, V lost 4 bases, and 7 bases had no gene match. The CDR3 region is CASSHGTGGAHTDTQYF. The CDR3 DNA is TGTGCCAGCTCACATGGGACAGGGGGCGCCCACACAGATACGCAGTATTTT.

The DNA of the CDR3 is TGTGCCATCAGTGAAAAGGGAGGCGTTGGAAACACCATATATTTT. Residues: CAISEKGGVGNTIYF. This chain connects TRBV10-3 to TRBJ1-3, with D unresolved. CDR1 is ENHRY and CDR2 is SYGVKD in the germline V gene. V lost 3 bases, J lost 3 bases, and 12 bases lay in between. The CDR3 totals 15 residues.

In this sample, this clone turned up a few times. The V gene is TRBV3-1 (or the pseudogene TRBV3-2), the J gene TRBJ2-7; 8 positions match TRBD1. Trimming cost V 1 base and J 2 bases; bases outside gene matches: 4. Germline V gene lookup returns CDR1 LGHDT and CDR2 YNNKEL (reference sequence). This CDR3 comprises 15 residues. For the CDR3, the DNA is TGTGCCAGCAGCCAAGCGGGACAGGTACCCTACGAGCAGTACTTC. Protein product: CASSQAGQVPYEQYF.

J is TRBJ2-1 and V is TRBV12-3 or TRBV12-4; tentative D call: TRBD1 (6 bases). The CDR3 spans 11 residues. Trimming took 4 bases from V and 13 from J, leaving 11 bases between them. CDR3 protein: CASSSTGTQFF. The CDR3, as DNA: TGTGCCAGCAGTTCGACAGGTACTCAGTTCTTC.

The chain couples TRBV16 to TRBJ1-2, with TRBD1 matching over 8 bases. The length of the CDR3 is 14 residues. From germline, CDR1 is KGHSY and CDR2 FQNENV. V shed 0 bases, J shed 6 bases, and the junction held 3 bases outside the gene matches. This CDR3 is CASSQSDRVNGYTF. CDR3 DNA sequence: TGTGCCAGCAGCCAATCGGACAGGGTAAATGGCTACACCTTC.

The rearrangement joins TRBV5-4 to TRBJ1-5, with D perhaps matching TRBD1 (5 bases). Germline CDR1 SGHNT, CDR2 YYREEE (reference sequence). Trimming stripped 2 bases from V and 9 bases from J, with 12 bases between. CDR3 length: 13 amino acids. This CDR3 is CASSFGGERPQHF. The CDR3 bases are TGTGCCAGCAGCTTTGGGGGGGAACGGCCCCAGCATTTT.

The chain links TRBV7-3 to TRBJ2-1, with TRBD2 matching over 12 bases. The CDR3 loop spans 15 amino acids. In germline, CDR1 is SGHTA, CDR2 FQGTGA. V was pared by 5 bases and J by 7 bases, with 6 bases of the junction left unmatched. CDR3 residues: CASSIRLAGVNEQFF. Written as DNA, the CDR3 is TGTGCCAGCAGCATCCGACTAGCGGGGGTTAATGAGCAGTTCTTC.

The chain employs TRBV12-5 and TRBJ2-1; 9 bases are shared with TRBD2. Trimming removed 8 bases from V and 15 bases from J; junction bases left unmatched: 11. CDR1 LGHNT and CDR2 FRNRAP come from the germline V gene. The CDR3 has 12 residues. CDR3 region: CASLRLAGDLFF. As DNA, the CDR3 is TGTGCTAGTCTCCGCTTAGCGGGAGATTTGTTCTTC.

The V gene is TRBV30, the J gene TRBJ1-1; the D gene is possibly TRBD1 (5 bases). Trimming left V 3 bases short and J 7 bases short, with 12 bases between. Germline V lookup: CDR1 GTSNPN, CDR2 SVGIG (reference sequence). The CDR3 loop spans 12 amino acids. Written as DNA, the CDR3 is TGTGCCTGGAGGTCAGGGATGGGTGAAGCTTTCTTT. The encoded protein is CAWRSGMGEAFF. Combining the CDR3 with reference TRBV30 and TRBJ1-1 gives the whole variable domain SQTIHQWPATLVQPVGSPLSLECTVEGTSNPNLYWYRQAAGRGLQLLFYSVGIGQISSEVPQNLSASRPQDRQFILSSKKLLLSDSGFYLCAWRSGMGEAFFGQGTRLTVV.

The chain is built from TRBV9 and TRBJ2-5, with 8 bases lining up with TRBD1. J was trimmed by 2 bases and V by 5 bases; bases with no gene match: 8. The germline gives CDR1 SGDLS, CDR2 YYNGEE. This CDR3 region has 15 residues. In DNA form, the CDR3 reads TGTGCCAGCAGAGCAACAGGACAGGGACAAGAGACCCAGTACTTC. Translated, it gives CASRATGQGQETQYF.

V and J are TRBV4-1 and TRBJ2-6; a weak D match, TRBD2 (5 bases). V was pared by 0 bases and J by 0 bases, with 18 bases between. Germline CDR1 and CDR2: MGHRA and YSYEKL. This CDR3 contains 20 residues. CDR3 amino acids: CASSQEGSRGVYSGANVLTF. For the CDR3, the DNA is TGCGCCAGCAGCCAAGAAGGGAGCCGTGGGGTCTACTCTGGGGCCAACGTCCTGACTTTC.

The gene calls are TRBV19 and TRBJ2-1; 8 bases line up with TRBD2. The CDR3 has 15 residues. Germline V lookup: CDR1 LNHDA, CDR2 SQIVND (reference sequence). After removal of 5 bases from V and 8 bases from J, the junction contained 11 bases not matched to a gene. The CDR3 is CASSPQRGNVDEQFF. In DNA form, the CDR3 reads TGTGCCAGTAGTCCCCAGCGGGGGAACGTAGATGAGCAGTTCTTC.

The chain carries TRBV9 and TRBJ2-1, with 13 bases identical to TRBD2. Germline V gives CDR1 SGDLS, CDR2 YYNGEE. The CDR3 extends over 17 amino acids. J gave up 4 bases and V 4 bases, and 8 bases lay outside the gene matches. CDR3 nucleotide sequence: TGTGCCAGCAGCCCCGGGACTAGCGGGGAGCGTTACAATGAGCAGTTCTTC. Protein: CASSPGTSGERYNEQFF. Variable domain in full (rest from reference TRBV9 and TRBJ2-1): DSGVTQTPKHLITATGQRVTLRCSPRSGDLSVYWYQQSLDQGLQFLIQYYNGEERAKGNILERFSAQQFPDLHSELNLSSLELGDSALYFCASSPGTSGERYNEQFFGPGTRLTVL.